These T cell receptor beta chains were read from a single sample in a study of T cell changes during pregnancy in multiple sclerosis. TCRdb's table, derived via immunoSEQ multiplex PCR, lists solely in-frame clones and lacks some. This sample has 50,000 to 65,000 clones, with approximately 92% found just once. The sample consisted of peripheral blood, taken in the first trimester of pregnancy. The receptors here all came from a female donor with multiple sclerosis, enrolled in a pregnancy study. Each CDR3 is given with its conserved first and last residue. Fields, in order: J gene, D gene, V gene, clone size, CDR3 protein, CDR3 DNA. A D gene is named only where the DNA matches it firmly. Not every row has a clone size; where given, it reads once, few, many or a size class.

J: TRBJ1-1
D: TRBD1
V: TRBV4-3
size: -
CDR3: CASSQVETGGHDEAFF
DNA: TGCGCCAGCAGCCAAGTGGAGACAGGGGGCCACGATGAAGCTTTCTTT

J: TRBJ2-7
D: -
V: TRBV29-1
size: -
CDR3: CSVYDQTYEQYF
DNA: TGCAGCGTTTACGACCAGACATACGAGCAGTACTTC

J: TRBJ1-3
D: -
V: TRBV5-5
size: few
CDR3: CASSRGDPNSGNTIYF
DNA: TGTGCCAGCAGCCGGGGGGATCCCAACTCTGGAAACACCATATATTTT

J: TRBJ1-1
D: -
V: TRBV15
size: -
CDR3: CATSTHQTGSTEAFF
DNA: TGTGCCACCAGCACACACCAAACAGGGAGCACTGAAGCTTTCTTT

J: TRBJ2-2
D: -
V: TRBV5-8
size: -
CDR3: CATSPRRPNTGELFF
DNA: TGTGCCACTAGCCCTAGGCGTCCGAACACCGGGGAGCTGTTTTTT

J: TRBJ2-5
D: TRBD2
V: TRBV2
size: -
CDR3: CATHTSGGLGYQETQYF
DNA: TGTGCCACCCATACTAGCGGGGGGCTGGGGTACCAAGAGACCCAGTACTTC

J: TRBJ1-5
D: -
V: TRBV16
size: once
CDR3: CASSQLGGGDQPQHF
DNA: TGTGCCAGCAGCCAATTGGGCGGGGGAGATCAGCCCCAGCATTTT

J: TRBJ2-3
D: -
V: TRBV5-4
size: once
CDR3: CASSRTITDTQYF
DNA: TGTGCCAGCAGCAGGACTATCACAGATACGCAGTATTTT

J: TRBJ2-3
D: TRBD2
V: TRBV4-3
size: -
CDR3: CASSQGTSGVADTQYF
DNA: TGCGCCAGCAGCCAAGGGACTAGCGGGGTGGCAGATACGCAGTATTTT

J: TRBJ1-2
D: -
V: TRBV6-1
size: -
CDR3: CASLPQSSPYGYTF
DNA: TGTGCCAGCCTACCACAAAGTAGCCCCTATGGCTACACCTTC

J: TRBJ1-3
D: -
V: TRBV15
size: once
CDR3: CATSRVPGTGNTIYF
DNA: TGTGCCACCAGCAGAGTTCCAGGTACTGGAAACACCATATATTTT

J: TRBJ2-1
D: TRBD1
V: TRBV5-4
size: -
CDR3: CASSYGQGEQFF
DNA: TGTGCCAGCAGCTACGGACAGGGAGAGCAGTTCTTC

J: TRBJ2-3
D: -
V: TRBV7-3
size: -
CDR3: CASSEGADTQYF
DNA: TGTGCCAGCAGCGAGGGGGCAGATACGCAGTATTTT

J: TRBJ1-2
D: -
V: TRBV25-1
size: -
CDR3: CASSEFGSGYTF
DNA: TGTGCCAGCAGTGAATTTGGGAGTGGCTACACCTTC

J: TRBJ1-2
D: TRBD1
V: TRBV6-4
size: -
CDR3: CASSDSGDRTRYTF
DNA: TGTGCCAGCAGTGACTCTGGGGACAGGACCCGCTACACCTTC

J: TRBJ2-7
D: -
V: TRBV9
size: -
CDR3: CASSPYPDYEQYF
DNA: TGTGCCAGCAGCCCATACCCAGATTACGAGCAGTACTTC

J: TRBJ2-3
D: -
V: TRBV20-1
size: -
CDR3: CSARPDTQYF
DNA: TGCAGTGCCAGGCCGGATACGCAGTATTTT

J: TRBJ1-6
D: -
V: TRBV18
size: few
CDR3: CASSPREEPPLHF
DNA: TGTGCCAGCTCACCAAGGGAGGAGCCGCCCCTCCACTTT

J: TRBJ1-2
D: -
V: TRBV4-2
size: -
CDR3: CASSQDDLQGGYGYTF
DNA: TGTGCCAGCAGCCAAGATGATCTACAGGGTGGCTATGGCTACACCTTC

J: TRBJ1-2
D: -
V: TRBV27
size: -
CDR3: CASSLYSGPSNYGYTF
DNA: TGTGCCAGCAGTTTGTATTCAGGGCCCTCTAACTATGGCTACACCTTC

J: TRBJ1-2
D: -
V: TRBV4-1
size: -
CDR3: CASSHLPTPWGYTF
DNA: TGCGCCAGCAGCCACCTACCCACCCCGTGGGGCTACACCTTC

J: TRBJ1-6
D: TRBD1
V: TRBV9
size: -
CDR3: CASRPTGGDNSPLHF
DNA: TGTGCCAGCAGACCCACAGGGGGCGACAATTCACCCCTCCACTTT

J: TRBJ2-7
D: -
V: TRBV7-2
size: -
CDR3: CASSLGTQRVSYEQYF
DNA: TGTGCCAGCAGCTTGGGCACCCAGAGAGTATCCTACGAGCAGTACTTC

J: TRBJ2-7
D: -
V: TRBV5-6
size: -
CDR3: CASSLQGYEQYF
DNA: TGTGCCAGCAGCCTACAGGGCTACGAGCAGTACTTC

J: TRBJ2-1
D: TRBD2
V: TRBV6-5
size: -
CDR3: CASRPLAGGGEQFF
DNA: TGTGCCAGCAGGCCCCTAGCGGGGGGTGGTGAGCAGTTCTTC

J: TRBJ2-1
D: TRBD2
V: TRBV9
size: -
CDR3: CASSVEIPGLAGGNEQFF
DNA: TGTGCCAGCAGCGTAGAGATTCCGGGACTAGCGGGGGGAAATGAGCAGTTCTTC

J: TRBJ2-7
D: TRBD2
V: TRBV7-6
size: -
CDR3: CASSFGGGGSNEQYF
DNA: TGTGCCAGCAGCTTTGGCGGGGGGGGATCTAACGAGCAGTACTTC

J: TRBJ2-7
D: -
V: TRBV6-5
size: -
CDR3: CASRQAGEQYF
DNA: TGTGCCAGCAGGCAAGCCGGCGAGCAGTACTTC

J: TRBJ2-7
D: -
V: TRBV27
size: -
CDR3: CASSLRGYEQYF
DNA: TGTGCCAGCAGTTTACGGGGGTACGAGCAGTACTTC

J: TRBJ2-5
D: TRBD1
V: TRBV9
size: -
CDR3: CASSAGQARETQYF
DNA: TGTGCCAGCAGCGCGGGACAGGCGAGGGAGACCCAGTACTTC